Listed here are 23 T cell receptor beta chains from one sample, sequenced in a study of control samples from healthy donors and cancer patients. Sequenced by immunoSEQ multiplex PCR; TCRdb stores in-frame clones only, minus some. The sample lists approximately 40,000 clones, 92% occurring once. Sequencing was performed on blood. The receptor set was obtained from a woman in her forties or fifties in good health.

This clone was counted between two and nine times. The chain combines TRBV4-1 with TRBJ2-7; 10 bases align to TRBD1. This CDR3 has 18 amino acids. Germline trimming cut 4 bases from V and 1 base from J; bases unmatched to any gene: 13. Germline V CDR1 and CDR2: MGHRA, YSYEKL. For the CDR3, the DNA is TGCGCCAGCAGCCTGTTTACCACCGGGACAGGGGTTTCCTACGAGCAGTACTTC. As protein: CASSLFTTGTGVSYEQYF.

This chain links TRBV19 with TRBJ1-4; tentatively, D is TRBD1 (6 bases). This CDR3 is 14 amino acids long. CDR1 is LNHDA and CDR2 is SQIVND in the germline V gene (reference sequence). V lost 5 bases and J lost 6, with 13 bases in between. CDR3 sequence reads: CASSLRDTYEKLFF. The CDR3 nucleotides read TGTGCCAGTAGTCTCCGGGACACTTATGAAAAACTGTTTTTT.

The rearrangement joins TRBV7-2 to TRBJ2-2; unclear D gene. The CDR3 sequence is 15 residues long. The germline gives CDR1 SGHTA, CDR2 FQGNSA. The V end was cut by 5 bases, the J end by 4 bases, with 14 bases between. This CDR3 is CASSRSTSSTGELFF. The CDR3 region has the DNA TGTGCCAGCAGCCGTTCGACATCGAGCACCGGGGAGCTGTTTTTT.

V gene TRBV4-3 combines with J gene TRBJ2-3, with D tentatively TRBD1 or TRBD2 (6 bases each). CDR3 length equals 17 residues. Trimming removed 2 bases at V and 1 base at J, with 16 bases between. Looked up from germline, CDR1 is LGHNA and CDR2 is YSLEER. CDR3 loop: CASSQQRGGRRTDTQYF. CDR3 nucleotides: TGCGCCAGCAGCCAACAGCGAGGGGGGAGACGCACAGATACGCAGTATTTT.

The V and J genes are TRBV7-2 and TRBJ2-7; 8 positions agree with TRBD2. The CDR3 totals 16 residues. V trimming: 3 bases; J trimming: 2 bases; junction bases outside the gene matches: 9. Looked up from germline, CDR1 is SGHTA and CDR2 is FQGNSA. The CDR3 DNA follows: TGTGCCAGCAGCTTGGCGTTGGGACTAGGAACCTACGAGCAGTACTTC. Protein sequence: CASSLALGLGTYEQYF.

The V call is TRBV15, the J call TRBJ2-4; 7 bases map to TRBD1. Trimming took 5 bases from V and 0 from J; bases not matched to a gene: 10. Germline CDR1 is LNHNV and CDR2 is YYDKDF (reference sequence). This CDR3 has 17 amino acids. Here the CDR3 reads CATSPTRQGLAKNIQYF. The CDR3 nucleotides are TGTGCCACCAGCCCTACCCGACAGGGTTTAGCCAAAAACATTCAGTACTTC.

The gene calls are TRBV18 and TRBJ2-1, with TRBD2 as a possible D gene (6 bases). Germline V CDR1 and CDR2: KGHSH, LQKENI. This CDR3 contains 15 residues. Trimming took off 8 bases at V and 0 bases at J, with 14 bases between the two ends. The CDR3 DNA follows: TGTGCCAGCGCAATAGTGGAGGGCTCCTACAATGAGCAGTTCTTC. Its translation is CASAIVEGSYNEQFF.

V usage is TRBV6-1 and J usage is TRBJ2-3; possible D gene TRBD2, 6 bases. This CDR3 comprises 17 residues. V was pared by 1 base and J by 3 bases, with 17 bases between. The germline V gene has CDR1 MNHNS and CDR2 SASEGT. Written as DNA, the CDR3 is TGTGCCAGCAGTGAAGAGCTAGCGCCCCACCGGACAGATACGCAGTATTTT. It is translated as CASSEELAPHRTDTQYF.

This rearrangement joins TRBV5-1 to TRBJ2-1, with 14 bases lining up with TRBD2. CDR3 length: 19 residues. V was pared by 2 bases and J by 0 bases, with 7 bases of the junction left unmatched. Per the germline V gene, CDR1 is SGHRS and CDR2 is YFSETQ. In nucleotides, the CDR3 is TGCGCCAGCAGCTTCGGGACTAGCGGGGGCTTTTCCTCCTACAATGAGCAGTTCTTC. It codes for CASSFGTSGGFSSYNEQFF.

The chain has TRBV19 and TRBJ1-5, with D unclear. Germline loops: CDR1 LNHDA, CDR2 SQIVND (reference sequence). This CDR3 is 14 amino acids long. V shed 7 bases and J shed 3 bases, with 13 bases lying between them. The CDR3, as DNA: TGTGCCAGTAAAGTTCGAGAGCTCAATCAGCCCCAGCATTTT. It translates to CASKVRELNQPQHF. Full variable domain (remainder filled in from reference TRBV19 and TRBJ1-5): DGGITQSPKYLFRKEGQNVTLSCEQNLNHDAMYWYRQDPGQGLRLIYYSQIVNDFQKGDIAEGYSVSREKKESFPLTVTSAQKNPTAFYLCASKVRELNQPQHFGDGTRLSIL.

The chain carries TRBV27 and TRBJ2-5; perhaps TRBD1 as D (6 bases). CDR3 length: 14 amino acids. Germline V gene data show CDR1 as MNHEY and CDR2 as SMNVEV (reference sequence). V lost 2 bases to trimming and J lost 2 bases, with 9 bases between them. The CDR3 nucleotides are TGTGCCAGCAGTTTACCCGGACAGCAAGAGACCCAGTACTTC. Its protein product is CASSLPGQQETQYF.

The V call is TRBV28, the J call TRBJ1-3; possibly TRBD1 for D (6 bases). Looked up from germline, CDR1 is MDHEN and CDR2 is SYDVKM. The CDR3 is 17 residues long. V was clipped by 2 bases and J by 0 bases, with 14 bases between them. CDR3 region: CASSLTVQGLSGNTIYF. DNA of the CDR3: TGTGCCAGCAGTTTAACCGTACAGGGCCTCTCTGGAAACACCATATATTTT.

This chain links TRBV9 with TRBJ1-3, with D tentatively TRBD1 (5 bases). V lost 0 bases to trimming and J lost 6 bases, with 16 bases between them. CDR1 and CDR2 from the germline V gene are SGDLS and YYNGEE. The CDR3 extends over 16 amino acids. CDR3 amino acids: CASSVGVWTSENTIYF. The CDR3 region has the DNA TGTGCCAGCAGCGTAGGTGTCTGGACATCGGAAAACACCATATATTTT.

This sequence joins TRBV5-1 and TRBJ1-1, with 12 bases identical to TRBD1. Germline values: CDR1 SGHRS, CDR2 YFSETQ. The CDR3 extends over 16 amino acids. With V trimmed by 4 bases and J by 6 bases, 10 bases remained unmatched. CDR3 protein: CASSDRDRGRVAEAFF. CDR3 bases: TGCGCCAGCAGCGACCGGGACAGGGGGCGCGTCGCTGAAGCTTTCTTT.

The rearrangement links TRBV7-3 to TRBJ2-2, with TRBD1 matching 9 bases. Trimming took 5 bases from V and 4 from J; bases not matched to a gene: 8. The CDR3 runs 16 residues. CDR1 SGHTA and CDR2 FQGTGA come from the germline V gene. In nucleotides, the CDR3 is TGTGCCAGCAGCACTACCGGGACAGGGAGCACCGGGGAGCTGTTTTTT. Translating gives CASSTTGTGSTGELFF.

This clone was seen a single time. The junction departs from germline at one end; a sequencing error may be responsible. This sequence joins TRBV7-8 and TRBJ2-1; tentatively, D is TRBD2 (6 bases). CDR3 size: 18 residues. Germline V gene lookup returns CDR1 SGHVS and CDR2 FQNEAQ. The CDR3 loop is CASSLGALGWDSHNEQFF. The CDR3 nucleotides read TGTGCCAGCAGCTTAGGGGCCCTCGGGTGGGACTCCCACAATGAGCAGTTCTTC.

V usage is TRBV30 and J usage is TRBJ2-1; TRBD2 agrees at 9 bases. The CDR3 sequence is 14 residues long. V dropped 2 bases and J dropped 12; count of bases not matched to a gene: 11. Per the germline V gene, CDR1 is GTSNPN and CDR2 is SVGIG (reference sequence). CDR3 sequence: CAWSIGSGGTGQFF. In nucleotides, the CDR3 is TGTGCCTGGAGTATTGGCAGCGGGGGGACGGGGCAGTTCTTC.

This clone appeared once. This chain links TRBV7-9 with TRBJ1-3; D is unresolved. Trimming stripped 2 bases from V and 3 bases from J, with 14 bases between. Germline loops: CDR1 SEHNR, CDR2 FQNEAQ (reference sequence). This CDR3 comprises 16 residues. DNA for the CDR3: TGTGCCAGCAGCTTAAGCGCAGAGCACTTTGGAAACACCATATATTTT. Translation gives CASSLSAEHFGNTIYF.

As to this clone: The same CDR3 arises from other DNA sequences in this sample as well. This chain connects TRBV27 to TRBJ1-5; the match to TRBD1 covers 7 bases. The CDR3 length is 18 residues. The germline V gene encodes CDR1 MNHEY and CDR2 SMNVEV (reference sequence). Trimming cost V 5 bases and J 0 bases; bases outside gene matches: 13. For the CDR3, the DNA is TGTGCCAGCAGTACTCGGCAAGACAGGGAGTTTAGCAATCAGCCCCAGCATTTT. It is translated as CASSTRQDREFSNQPQHF.

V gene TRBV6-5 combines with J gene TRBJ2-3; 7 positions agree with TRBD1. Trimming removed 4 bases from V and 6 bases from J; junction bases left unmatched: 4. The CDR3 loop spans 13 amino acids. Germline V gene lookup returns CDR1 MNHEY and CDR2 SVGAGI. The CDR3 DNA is TGTGCCAGCAGTTTACAGGGGACCGATACGCAGTATTTT. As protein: CASSLQGTDTQYF.

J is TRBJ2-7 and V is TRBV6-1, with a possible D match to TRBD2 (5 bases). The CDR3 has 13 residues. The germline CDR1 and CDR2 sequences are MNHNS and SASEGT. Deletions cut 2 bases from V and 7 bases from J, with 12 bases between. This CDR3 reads CASSESRGREQYF. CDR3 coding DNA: TGTGCCAGCAGTGAATCCCGGGGTAGAGAGCAGTACTTC.

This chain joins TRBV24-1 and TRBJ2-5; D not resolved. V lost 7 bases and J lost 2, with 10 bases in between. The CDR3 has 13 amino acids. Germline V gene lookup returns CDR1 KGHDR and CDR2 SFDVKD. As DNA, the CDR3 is TGTGCCACCAGGAGTGGGGTACAAGAGACCCAGTACTTC. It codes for CATRSGVQETQYF.

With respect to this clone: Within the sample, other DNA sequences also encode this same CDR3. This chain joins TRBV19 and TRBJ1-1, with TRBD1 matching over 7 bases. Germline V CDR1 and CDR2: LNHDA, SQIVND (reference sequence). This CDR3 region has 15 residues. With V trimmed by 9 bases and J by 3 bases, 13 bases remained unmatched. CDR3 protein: CASRLDRSAYTEAFF. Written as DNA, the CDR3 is TGTGCCAGCAGACTGGACAGGTCCGCATACACTGAAGCTTTCTTT.